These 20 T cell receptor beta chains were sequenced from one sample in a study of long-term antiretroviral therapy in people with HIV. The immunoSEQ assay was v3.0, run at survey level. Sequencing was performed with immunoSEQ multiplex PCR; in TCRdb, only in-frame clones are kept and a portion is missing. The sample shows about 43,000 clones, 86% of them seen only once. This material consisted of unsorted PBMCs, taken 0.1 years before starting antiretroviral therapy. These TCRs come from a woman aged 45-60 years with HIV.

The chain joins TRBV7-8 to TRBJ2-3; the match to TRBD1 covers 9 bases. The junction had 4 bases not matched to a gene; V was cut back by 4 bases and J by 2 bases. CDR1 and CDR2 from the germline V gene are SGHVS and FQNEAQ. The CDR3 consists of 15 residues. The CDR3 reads CASSYRDRDTDTQYF. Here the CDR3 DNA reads TGTGCCAGCAGCTACCGGGACAGGGACACAGATACGCAGTATTTT.

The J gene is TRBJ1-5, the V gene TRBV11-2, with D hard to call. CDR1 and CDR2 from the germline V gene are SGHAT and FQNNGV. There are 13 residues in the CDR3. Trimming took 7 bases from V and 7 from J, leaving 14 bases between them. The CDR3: CASTLSRDQPQHF. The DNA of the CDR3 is TGTGCCAGCACCCTCTCTCGCGACCAGCCCCAGCATTTT. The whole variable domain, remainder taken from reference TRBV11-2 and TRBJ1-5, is EAGVAQSPRYKIIEKRQSVAFWCNPISGHATLYWYQQILGQGPKLLIQFQNNGVVDDSQLPKDRFSAERLKGVDSTLKIQPAKLEDSAVYLCASTLSRDQPQHFGDGTRLSIL.

CDR3 nucleotide sequence: TGTGCCACCAGCACGCGAGGGGGGGGCACAGAGACCCAGTACTTC. It is translated as CATSTRGGGTETQYF. The rearrangement links TRBV15 to TRBJ2-5; a weak D match, TRBD2 (7 bases). CDR1 is LNHNV and CDR2 is YYDKDF in the germline V gene (reference sequence). V lost 4 bases and J 4 bases, leaving 16 bases between the germline ends. CDR3 length: 15 amino acids.

The CDR3 protein is CASTEGEGGEKLFF. CDR3 sequence (DNA): TGTGCCAGTACCGAGGGGGAAGGGGGTGAAAAACTGTTTTTT. The chain joins TRBV19 to TRBJ1-4; possibly TRBD1 for D (6 bases). V was pared by 7 bases and J by 7 bases, with 16 bases between. Germline assignment: CDR1 LNHDA and CDR2 SQIVND (reference sequence). This CDR3 has 14 residues. The full variable domain, completed using reference TRBV19 and TRBJ1-4, is DGGITQSPKYLFRKEGQNVTLSCEQNLNHDAMYWYRQDPGQGLRLIYYSQIVNDFQKGDIAEGYSVSREKKESFPLTVTSAQKNPTAFYLCASTEGEGGEKLFFGSGTQLSVL.

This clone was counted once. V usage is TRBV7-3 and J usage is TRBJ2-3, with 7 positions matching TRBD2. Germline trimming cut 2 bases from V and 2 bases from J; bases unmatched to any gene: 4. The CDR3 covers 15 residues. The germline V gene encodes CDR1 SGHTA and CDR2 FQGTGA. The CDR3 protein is CASSLSGGNTDTQYF. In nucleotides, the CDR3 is TGTGCCAGCAGCTTATCCGGGGGGAACACAGATACGCAGTATTTT.

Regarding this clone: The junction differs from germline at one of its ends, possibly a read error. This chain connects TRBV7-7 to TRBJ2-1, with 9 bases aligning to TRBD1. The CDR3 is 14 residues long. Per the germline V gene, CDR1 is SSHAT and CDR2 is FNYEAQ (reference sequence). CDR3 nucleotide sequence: TGTGCTAGCAGCTTAGGGGGGACAGGGAATGAGCAGTTCTTC. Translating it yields CASSLGGTGNEQFF.

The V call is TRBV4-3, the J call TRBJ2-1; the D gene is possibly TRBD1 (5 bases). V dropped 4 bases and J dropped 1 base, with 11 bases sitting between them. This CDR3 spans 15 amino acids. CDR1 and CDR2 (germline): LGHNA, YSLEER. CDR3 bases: TGCGCCAGCAGCCTCTCGACAGTGTCCTACAATGAGCAGTTCTTC. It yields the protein CASSLSTVSYNEQFF.

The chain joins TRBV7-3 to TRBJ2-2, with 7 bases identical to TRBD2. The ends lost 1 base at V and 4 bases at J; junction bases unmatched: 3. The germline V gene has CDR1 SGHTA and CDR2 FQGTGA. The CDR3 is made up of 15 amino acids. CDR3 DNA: TGTGCCAGCAGCTTAAGTCCGGGAGGCACCGGGGAGCTGTTTTTT. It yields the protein CASSLSPGGTGELFF.

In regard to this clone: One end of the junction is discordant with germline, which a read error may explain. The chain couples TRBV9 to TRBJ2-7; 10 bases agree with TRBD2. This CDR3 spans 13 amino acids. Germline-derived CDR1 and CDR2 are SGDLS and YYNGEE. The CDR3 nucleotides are TGTGCCGGCAGCGCAGCGGGGGGGTACGAGCAGTACTTC. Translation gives CAGSAAGGYEQYF. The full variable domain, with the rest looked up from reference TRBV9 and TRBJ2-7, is DSGVTQTPKHLITATGQRVTLRCSPRSGDLSVYWYQQSLDQGLQFLIQYYNGEERAKGNILERFSAQQFPDLHSELNLSSLELGDSALYFCAGSAAGGYEQYFGPGTRLTVT.

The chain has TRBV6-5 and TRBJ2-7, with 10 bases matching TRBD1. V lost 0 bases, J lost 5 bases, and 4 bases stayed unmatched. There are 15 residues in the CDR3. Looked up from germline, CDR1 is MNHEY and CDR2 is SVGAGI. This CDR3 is CASSYSKGTGDEQYF. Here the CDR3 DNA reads TGTGCCAGCAGTTACTCGAAGGGGACAGGGGACGAGCAGTACTTC.

The CDR3 bases are TGCGCCAGCAGCCAAGACATGGGGTTTGTCTCAGATACGCAGTATTTT. As protein: CASSQDMGFVSDTQYF. The chain combines TRBV4-3 with TRBJ2-3; D not certain. V lost 0 bases to trimming and J lost 4 bases, with 14 bases between them. The CDR3 totals 16 residues. Germline CDR1 reads LGHNA; CDR2 reads YSLEER.

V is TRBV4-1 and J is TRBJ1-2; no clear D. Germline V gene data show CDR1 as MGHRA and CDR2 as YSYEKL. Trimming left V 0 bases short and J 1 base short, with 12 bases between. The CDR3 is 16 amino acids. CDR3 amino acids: CASSQDMAGYNYGYTF. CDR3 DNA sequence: TGCGCCAGCAGCCAAGATATGGCCGGATATAACTATGGCTACACCTTC.

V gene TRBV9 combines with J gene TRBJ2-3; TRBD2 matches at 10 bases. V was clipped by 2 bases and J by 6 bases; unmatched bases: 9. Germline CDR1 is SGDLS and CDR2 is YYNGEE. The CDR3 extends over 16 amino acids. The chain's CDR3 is CASSVGAGGHADTQYF. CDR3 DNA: TGTGCCAGCAGCGTGGGAGCGGGGGGGCATGCCGATACGCAGTATTTT.

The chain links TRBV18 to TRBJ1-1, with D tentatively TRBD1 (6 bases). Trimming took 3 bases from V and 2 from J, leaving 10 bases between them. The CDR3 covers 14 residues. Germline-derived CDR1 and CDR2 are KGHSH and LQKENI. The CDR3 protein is CASSPSGQNTEAFF. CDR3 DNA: TGTGCCAGCTCACCCTCGGGACAAAACACTGAAGCTTTCTTT.

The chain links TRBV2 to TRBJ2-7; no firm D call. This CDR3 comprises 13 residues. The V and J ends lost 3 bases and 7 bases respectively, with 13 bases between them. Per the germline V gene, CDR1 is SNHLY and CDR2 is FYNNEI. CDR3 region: CASSDVSLGEQYF. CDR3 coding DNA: TGTGCCAGCAGTGATGTGTCTCTTGGGGAGCAGTACTTC.

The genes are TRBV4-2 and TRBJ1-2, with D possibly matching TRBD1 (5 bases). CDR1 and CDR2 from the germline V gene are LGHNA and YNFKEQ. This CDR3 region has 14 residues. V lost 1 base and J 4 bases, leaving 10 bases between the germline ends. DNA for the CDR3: TGTGCCAGCAGCCAAGGGGGCTCGCTCTATGGCTACACCTTC. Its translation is CASSQGGSLYGYTF.

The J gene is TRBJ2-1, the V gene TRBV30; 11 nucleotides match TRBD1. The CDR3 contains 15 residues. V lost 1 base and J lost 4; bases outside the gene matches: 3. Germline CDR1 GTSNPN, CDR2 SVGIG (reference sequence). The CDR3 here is CAWSAGQGAYNEQFF. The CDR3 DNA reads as TGTGCCTGGAGTGCTGGACAGGGGGCATACAATGAGCAGTTCTTC. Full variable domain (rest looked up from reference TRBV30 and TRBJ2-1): SQTIHQWPATLVQPVGSPLSLECTVEGTSNPNLYWYRQAAGRGLQLLFYSVGIGQISSEVPQNLSASRPQDRQFILSSKKLLLSDSGFYLCAWSAGQGAYNEQFFGPGTRLTVL.

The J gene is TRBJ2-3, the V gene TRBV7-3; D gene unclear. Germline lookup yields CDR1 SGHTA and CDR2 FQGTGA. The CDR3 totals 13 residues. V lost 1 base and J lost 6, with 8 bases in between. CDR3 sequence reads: CASSLRPSDTQYF. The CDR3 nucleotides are TGTGCCAGCAGCTTAAGGCCGAGTGATACGCAGTATTTT. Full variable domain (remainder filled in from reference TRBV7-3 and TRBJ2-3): GAGVSQTPSNKVTEKGKYVELRCDPISGHTALYWYRQSLGQGPEFLIYFQGTGAADDSGLPNDRFFAVRPEGSVSTLKIQRTERGDSAVYLCASSLRPSDTQYFGPGTRLTVL.

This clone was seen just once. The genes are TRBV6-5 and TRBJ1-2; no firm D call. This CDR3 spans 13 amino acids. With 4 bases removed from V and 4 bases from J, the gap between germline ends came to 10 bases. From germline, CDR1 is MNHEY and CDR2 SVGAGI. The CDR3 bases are TGTGCCAGCAGTTCCCTTGGAGGCTATGGCTACACCTTC. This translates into CASSSLGGYGYTF.

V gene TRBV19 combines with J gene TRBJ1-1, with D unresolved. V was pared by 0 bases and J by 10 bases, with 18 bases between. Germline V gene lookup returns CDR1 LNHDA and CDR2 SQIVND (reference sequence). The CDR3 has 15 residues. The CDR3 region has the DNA TGTGCCAGTAGTATAGAGGGTGAAACCTCGCCGGGAGCTTTCTTT. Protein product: CASSIEGETSPGAFF.